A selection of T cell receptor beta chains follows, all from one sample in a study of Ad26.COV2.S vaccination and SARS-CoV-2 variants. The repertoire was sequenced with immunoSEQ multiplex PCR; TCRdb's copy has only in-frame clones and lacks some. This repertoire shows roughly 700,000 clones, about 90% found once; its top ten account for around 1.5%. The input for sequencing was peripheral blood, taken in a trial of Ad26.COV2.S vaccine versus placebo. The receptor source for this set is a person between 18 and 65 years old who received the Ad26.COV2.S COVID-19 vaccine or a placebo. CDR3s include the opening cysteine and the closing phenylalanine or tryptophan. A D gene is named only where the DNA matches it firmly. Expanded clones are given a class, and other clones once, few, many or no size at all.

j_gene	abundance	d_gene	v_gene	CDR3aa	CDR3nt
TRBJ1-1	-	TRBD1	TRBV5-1	CASSFQGDTEAFF	TGCGCCAGCAGCTTTCAGGGGGACACTGAAGCTTTCTTT
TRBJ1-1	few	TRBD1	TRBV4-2	CASSRDRGLNTEAFF	TGTGCCAGCAGCCGTGACAGGGGGCTGAACACTGAAGCTTTCTTT
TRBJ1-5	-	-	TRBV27	CASSLRDSTNQPQHF	TGTGCCAGCAGTTTGCGCGACAGTACCAATCAGCCCCAGCATTTT
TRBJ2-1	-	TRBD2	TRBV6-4	CASSDGTSGHNEQFF	TGTGCCAGCAGTGACGGAACTAGCGGACACAATGAGCAGTTCTTC
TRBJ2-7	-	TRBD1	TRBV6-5	CASRGTGTGKGEQYF	TGTGCCAGCAGGGGAACCGGGACAGGGAAAGGCGAGCAGTACTTC
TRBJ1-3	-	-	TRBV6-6	CASSPGARSAPGNTIYF	TGTGCCAGCAGTCCAGGAGCCCGGTCTGCCCCTGGAAACACCATATATTTT
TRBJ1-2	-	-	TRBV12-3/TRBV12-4	CASSLSPSYGYTF	TGTGCCAGCAGTTTATCCCCCAGCTATGGCTACACCTTC
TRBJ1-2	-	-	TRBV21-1	CASSKVLVFGVRVVIFDGYTF	TGTGCCAGCAGCAAAGTATTGGTTTTCGGGGTCAGGGTCGTCATTTTTGATGGCTACACCTTC
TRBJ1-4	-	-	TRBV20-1	CSASLGGWEEKLFF	TGCAGTGCTAGTCTGGGGGGATGGGAAGAAAAACTGTTTTTT
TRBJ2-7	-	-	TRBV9	CASSVARVSYEQYF	TGTGCCAGCAGCGTAGCTCGGGTTTCCTACGAGCAGTACTTC
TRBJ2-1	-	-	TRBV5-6	CASSLDRGTRYNEQFF	TGTGCCAGCAGCTTGGATCGCGGGACCCGGTACAATGAGCAGTTCTTC
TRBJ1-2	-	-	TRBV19	CASSIRAASNYGYTF	TGTGCCAGTAGTATACGGGCAGCCTCTAACTATGGCTACACCTTC
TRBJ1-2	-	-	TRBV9	CASSPSKGGYTF	TGTGCCAGCAGCCCTTCCAAGGGTGGCTACACCTTC
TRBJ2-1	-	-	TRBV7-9	CASSFIHPYNEQFF	TGTGCCAGCAGCTTCATCCATCCCTACAATGAGCAGTTCTTC
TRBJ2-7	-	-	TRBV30	CAWSVNVYEQYF	TGTGCCTGGAGTGTAAACGTCTACGAGCAGTACTTC
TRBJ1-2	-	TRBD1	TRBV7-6	CASSLGLQGNRGGYTF	TGTGCCAGCAGCTTAGGTCTCCAGGGCAACAGGGGGGGCTACACCTTC
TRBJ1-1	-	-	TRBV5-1	CAILGADTEAFF	TGCGCCATCCTGGGGGCAGACACTGAAGCTTTCTTT
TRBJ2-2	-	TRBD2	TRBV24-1	CATSDLSSGRSGELFF	TGTGCCACCAGTGATCTGAGTAGCGGGAGATCCGGGGAGCTGTTTTTT
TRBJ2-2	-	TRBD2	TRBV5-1	CASSLTLGTSLTNTGELFF	TGCGCCAGCAGCTTGACGTTAGGGACTAGCCTTACGAACACCGGGGAGCTGTTTTTT
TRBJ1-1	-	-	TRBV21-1	CASSKATRQCTEAFF	TGTGCCAGCAGCAAAGCCACGAGACAGTGCACTGAAGCTTTCTTT
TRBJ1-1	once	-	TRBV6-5	CASSYSSGSEAFF	TGTGCCAGCAGTTACTCGTCAGGGTCTGAAGCTTTCTTT
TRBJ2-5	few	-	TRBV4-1	CASSQEERVETQYF	TGCGCCAGCAGCCAGGAAGAGCGGGTTGAGACCCAGTACTTC
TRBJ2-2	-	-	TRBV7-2	CASSLTVDTGELFF	TGTGCCAGCAGCCTGACAGTGGACACCGGGGAGCTGTTTTTT
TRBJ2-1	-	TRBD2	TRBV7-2	CASSIRLAGDNEQFF	TGTGCCAGCAGCATCAGACTAGCGGGGGACAATGAGCAGTTCTTC
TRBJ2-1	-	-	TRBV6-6	CASVRLTSYNEQFF	TGTGCCAGCGTAAGGTTGACTTCCTACAATGAGCAGTTCTTC
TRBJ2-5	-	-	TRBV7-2	CASSSGFYQETQYF	TGTGCCAGCAGTTCCGGGTTTTACCAAGAGACCCAGTACTTC
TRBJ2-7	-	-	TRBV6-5	CASSRGQSSYEQYF	TGTGCCAGCAGCCGGGGGCAGTCCTCCTACGAGCAGTACTTC
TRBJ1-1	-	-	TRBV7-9	CASSSSLGNTEAFF	TGTGCCAGCAGCTCTTCTTTAGGAAACACTGAAGCTTTCTTT
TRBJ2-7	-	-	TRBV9	CASSWMDGEQYF	TGTGCCAGCAGTTGGATGGATGGCGAGCAGTACTTC
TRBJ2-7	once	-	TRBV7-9	CASSPVGPYEQYF	TGTGCCAGCAGCCCTGTAGGCCCCTACGAGCAGTACTTC
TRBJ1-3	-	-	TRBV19	CASSSGSRGNTIYF	TGTGCCAGTAGTTCGGGGTCTCGTGGAAACACCATATATTTT
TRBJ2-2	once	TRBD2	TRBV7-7	CASSPRSGANTGELFF	TGTGCCAGCAGCCCTCGAAGCGGGGCGAACACCGGGGAGCTGTTTTTT
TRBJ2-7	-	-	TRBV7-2	CASSSHTVQGKQYF	TGTGCCAGCAGCTCCCACACCGTCCAGGGTAAGCAGTACTTC
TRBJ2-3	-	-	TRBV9	CASSSDAEQGTDTQYF	TGTGCCAGCAGCTCCGACGCAGAGCAGGGCACAGATACGCAGTATTTT
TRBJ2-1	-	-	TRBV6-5	CASSYTLSNEQFF	TGTGCCAGCAGCTACACGCTAAGCAATGAGCAGTTCTTC
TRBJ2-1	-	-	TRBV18	CASSLTSTYNEQFF	TGTGCCAGCTCACTGACATCCACCTACAATGAGCAGTTCTTC
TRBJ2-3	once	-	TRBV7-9	CASSLWDGTPSTDTQYF	TGTGCCAGCAGCTTATGGGACGGTACACCAAGCACAGATACGCAGTATTTT
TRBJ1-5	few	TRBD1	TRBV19	CASRTAGTGNNQPQHF	TGTGCCAGTAGAACCGCCGGGACAGGGAACAATCAGCCCCAGCATTTT
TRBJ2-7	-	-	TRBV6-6	CASRSGTLGYEQYF	TGTGCCAGCAGATCCGGGACACTCGGCTACGAGCAGTACTTC
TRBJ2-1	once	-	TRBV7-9	CASTNSGDRAYNEQFF	TGTGCCAGCACCAATAGCGGGGACAGGGCCTACAATGAGCAGTTCTTC
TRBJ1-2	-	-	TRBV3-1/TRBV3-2	CASSFGANYGYTF	TGTGCCAGCAGCTTCGGGGCAAACTATGGCTACACCTTC
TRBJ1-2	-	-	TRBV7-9	CASSLIEGGGYGYTF	TGTGCCAGCAGCTTAATCGAAGGCGGCGGGTATGGCTACACCTTC
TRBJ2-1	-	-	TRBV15	CATSRTRARYNEQFF	TGTGCCACCAGCAGAACTAGAGCTCGCTACAATGAGCAGTTCTTC
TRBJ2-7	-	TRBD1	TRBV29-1	CSVGGTGGRLNGQYF	TGCAGCGTTGGGGGAACAGGGGGAAGGTTGAATGGGCAGTACTTC